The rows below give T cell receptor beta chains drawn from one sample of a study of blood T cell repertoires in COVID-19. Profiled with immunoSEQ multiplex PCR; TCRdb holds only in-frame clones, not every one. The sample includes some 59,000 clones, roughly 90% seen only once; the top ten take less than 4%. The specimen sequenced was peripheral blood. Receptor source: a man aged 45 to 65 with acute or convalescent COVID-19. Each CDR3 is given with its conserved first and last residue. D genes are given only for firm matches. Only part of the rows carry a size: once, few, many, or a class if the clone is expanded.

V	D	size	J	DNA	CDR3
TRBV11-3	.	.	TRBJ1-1	TGTGCCAGCAGCTCGCGGCCCACGGACACTGAAGCTTTCTTT	CASSSRPTDTEAFF
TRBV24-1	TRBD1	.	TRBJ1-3	TGTGCCACCAGTGATTGGGGACAGGCCGCCTCTGGAAACACCATATATTTT	CATSDWGQAASGNTIYF
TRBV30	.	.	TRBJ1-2	TGTGCCTGGAGCAGGGAAACTAACTATGGCTACACCTTC	CAWSRETNYGYTF
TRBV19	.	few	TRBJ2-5	TGTGCCAGTAAATCCGGAGGGTTTGGAGAGACCCAGTACTTC	CASKSGGFGETQYF
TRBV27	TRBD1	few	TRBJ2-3	TGTGCCAGCAGACCGGGACAGGGCCTAGCGGCCCGTAATATCGATACGCAGTATTTT	CASRPGQGLAARNIDTQYF
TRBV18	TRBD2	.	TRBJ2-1	TGTGCCAGCTCACCGGGACTAGCGGGAAAGAGCTCCTACAATGAGCAGTTCTTC	CASSPGLAGKSSYNEQFF
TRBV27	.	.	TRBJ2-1	TGTGCCAGCAGTCTCGACAGCCCAATCTACAATGAGCAGTTCTTC	CASSLDSPIYNEQFF
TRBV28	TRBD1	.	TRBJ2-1	TGTGCCAGCAGTTTGGCCGGACAGGCTTTCAATGAGCAGTTCTTC	CASSLAGQAFNEQFF
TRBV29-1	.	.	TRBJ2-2	TGCAGCGTTGGCGGGAACACCGGGGAGCTGTTTTTT	CSVGGNTGELFF
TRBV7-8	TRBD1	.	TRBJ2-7	TGTGCCAGCAGCCTCAGACAGGGCTACGAGCAGTACTTC	CASSLRQGYEQYF
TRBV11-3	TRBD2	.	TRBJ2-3	TGTGCCAGCAGCTTAGATGGCGGGAGTACAGATACGCAGTATTTT	CASSLDGGSTDTQYF
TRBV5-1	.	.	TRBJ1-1	TGCGCCAGCAGCTTAAGGGGCGGGGAGAACACTGAAGCTTTCTTT	CASSLRGGENTEAFF
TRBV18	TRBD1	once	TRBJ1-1	TGTGCCAGCTCACCTACCGTAGGAGGCAGGGGGCGTTCTACTGAAGCTTTCTTT	CASSPTVGGRGRSTEAFF
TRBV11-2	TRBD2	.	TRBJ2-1	TGTGCCAGCAGCTTAGCCAGCGGGAGTACGTACAATGAGCAGTTCTTC	CASSLASGSTYNEQFF
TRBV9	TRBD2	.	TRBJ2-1	TGTGCCAGCAGCCCGAGAGACAGGACTAGCGGCTTCGGGGAGCAGTTCTTC	CASSPRDRTSGFGEQFF